What follows is one TCR beta chain and its context. Its antigen is still unknown. The data belong to a study of T cell responses to AZD1222 COVID-19 vaccine. Only in-frame clones appear in the TCRdb table, and some are missing; sequencing was by immunoSEQ multiplex PCR. The sample comprises 100,000 to 150,000 clones, 70% to 90% of which are singletons, and about 22% rests with the top ten. Study-level points and caveats: Compared with day 0, the breadth and depth of the Spike-specific TCR repertoire rose significantly after two doses of AZD1222. Among those given AZD1222, only six were seropositive at baseline. Spike regions recognized by vaccine-associated CD4 TCRs spanned the protein, led by 160-218 and 743-854.

The CDR3 contains 15 residues. V was clipped by 2 bases and J by 8 bases, with 18 bases between them. The germline gives CDR1 MDHEN, CDR2 SYDVKM. This chain connects TRBV28 to TRBJ1-2, with TRBD1 as a possible D gene (5 bases). The specimen was peripheral blood, collected on day 0 of AZD1222 vaccination. The source of this sequence is an adult in good health. The CDR3 reads CASSLGTAVVGGYTF. CDR3 DNA: TGTGCCAGCAGTTTAGGGACTGCCGTGGTCGGCGGCTACACCTTC.